This T cell receptor (beta chain) appears in the sequencing data of a study of identical twins. General study results and limits: Its conclusions, products of cross-sectional statistical analysis, did not come from following the same donors. Abundant cord blood beta clonotypes carried fewer insertions; memory repertoires showed none. Sharing of beta out-of-frame sequences by twins showed a weaker excess.

Germline-derived CDR1 and CDR2 are MGHDK and SYGVNS. Trimming shortened V by 1 base and J by 4 bases, and 11 bases separated the two germline ends. The CDR3 has 14 amino acids. This clonotype was seen only a few times. Its antigen remains unidentified. A single record per CDR3 protein comes from TCRdb applying MiXCR to the 5' RACE reads. This table holds 1,800,000 or so distinct CDR3 sequences, less than 40% found once. The origin of this receptor is a newborn girl in good health. Input material: cord blood. The genes are TRBV25-1 and TRBJ2-7; TRBD2 might be the D (7 bases). The CDR3 region has the DNA TGTGCCAGCAGTGAATCACGGGGGGCATACGAGCAGTACTTC. Its protein is CASSESRGAYEQYF.